This T cell receptor (beta chain) appears in the sequencing data of a study of blood T cell repertoires in COVID-19. Study background: Acute and convalescent COVID-19 specimens originated in the United States, Italy and Spain. Sources were T cells, B-cell-depleted T cells, or PBMCs; the material itself was cDNA or gDNA.

V was pared by 5 bases and J by 5 bases, with 12 bases between. The germline CDR1 and CDR2 sequences are SGDLS and YYNGEE. The CDR3 totals 13 residues. Original processing notes: Reference gene primer amplification gave estimated nucleated cell counts. Clones were sequenced by immunoSEQ multiplex PCR, and TCRdb holds only the in-frame ones, with some missing. From that table come the V and J calls and clone size; the DNA was used to work out D and trimming. The sample consists of some 250,000 clones, 70% to 80% of them appearing once. The V and J genes are TRBV9 and TRBJ2-3; tentatively, D is TRBD1 (6 bases). Sequenced: peripheral blood. This TCR derives from a woman older than 75 with acute or convalescent COVID-19. This chain's CDR3 is CASSKGTLDTQYF. The CDR3 DNA reads as TGTGCCAGCAGTAAAGGGACATTAGATACGCAGTATTTT.